The subject of this entry is one T cell receptor beta chain. Its antigen is unidentified. These data are taken from a study of T cells in lung cancer brain metastases. Findings and caveats of the study: Unique productive clones were significantly fewer in brain metastases: median about 1,500 versus 4,200. Paired lesions shared few clones; most were lesion-specific (mean Morisita roughly 0.25).

Sequencing was performed with immunoSEQ multiplex PCR; in TCRdb, only in-frame clones are kept and a portion is missing. The profile shows approximately 4,300 clones, around nine tenths of them singletons. Exclusion applied to any patient with a history of multiple malignancies. Marked H&E slides guided macrodissection of tumor areas from four or five unstained, deparaffinized approximately 10 um sections. This sequence was found in a man between 60 and 70 years old with non-small cell lung cancer. What was sequenced was tumor tissue from the primary lung tumor.

CDR3 DNA sequence: TGTGCCAGCAAGAGACTAGCGGAAAACACCGGGGAGCTGTTTTTT. It specifies CASKRLAENTGELFF. This sequence joins TRBV6-1 and TRBJ2-2; 9 bases are a match to TRBD2. The CDR3 spans 15 residues. Per the germline V gene, CDR1 is MNHNS and CDR2 is SASEGT. The V gene end was trimmed by 7 bases and the J gene end by 2 bases; junction bases not matched to a gene: 5.